This TCR beta chain was identified during a study of radiotherapy plus CTLA-4 blockade in lung cancer. In its sample, this clone ranks as medium-sized. Trimming took 4 bases from V and 7 from J, leaving 20 bases between them. The CDR3 is 15 amino acids. Looked up from germline, CDR1 is SGHRS and CDR2 is YFSETQ. The table came from immunoSEQ multiplex PCR; TCRdb's copy has only in-frame clones and leaves some out. This table has about 49,000 clones, 70% to 90% appearing once. This receptor was identified in a human donor with non-small cell lung cancer whose response to radiotherapy plus ipilimumab could not be evaluated. Sequenced here: peripheral blood, sampled from a patient treated with radiotherapy plus ipilimumab. V is TRBV5-1 and J is TRBJ1-1, with a tentative D call TRBD1 (6 bases). CDR3 loop: CASSEGGVSRFEAFF. The CDR3 coding sequence is TGCGCCAGCAGCGAAGGGGGAGTCTCGCGGTTTGAAGCTTTCTTT.